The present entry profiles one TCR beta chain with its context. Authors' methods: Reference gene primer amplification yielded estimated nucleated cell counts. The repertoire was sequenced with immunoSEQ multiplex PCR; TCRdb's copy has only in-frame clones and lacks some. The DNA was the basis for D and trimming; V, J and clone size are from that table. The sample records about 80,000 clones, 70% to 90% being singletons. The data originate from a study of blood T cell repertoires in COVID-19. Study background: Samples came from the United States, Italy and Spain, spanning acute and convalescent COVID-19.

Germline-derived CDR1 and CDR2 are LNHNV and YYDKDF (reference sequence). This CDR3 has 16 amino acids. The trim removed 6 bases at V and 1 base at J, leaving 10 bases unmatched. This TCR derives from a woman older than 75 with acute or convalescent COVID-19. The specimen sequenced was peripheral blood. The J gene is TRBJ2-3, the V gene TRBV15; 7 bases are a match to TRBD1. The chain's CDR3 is CATRTPRDSGTDTQYF. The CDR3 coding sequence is TGTGCCACCAGAACCCCCCGGGACAGTGGCACAGATACGCAGTATTTT.